This entry lists 7 T cell receptor beta chains sequenced from one sample in a study of T cells in tumors after PD-1 blockade. Sequencing used immunoSEQ multiplex PCR; TCRdb keeps in-frame clones, though not all of them. The sample shows under 75,000 clones, about 74% of them seen only once. The sample was PBMCs, taken after anti-PD-1 treatment. The receptor set was obtained from a human donor with basal cell carcinoma.

The chain employs TRBV6-5 and TRBJ1-2, with a possible D match to TRBD1 (6 bases). V lost 6 bases, J lost 2 bases, and 10 bases lay in between. The CDR3 has 13 residues. Germline lookup yields CDR1 MNHEY and CDR2 SVGAGI. The CDR3 DNA follows: TGTGCCAGCAGCCCCGGACAGAACTATGGCTACACCTTC. Translated, it gives CASSPGQNYGYTF.

The table lists this clone with a few counts. The V gene is TRBV11-3, the J gene TRBJ2-2, with TRBD1 identical over 7 bases. V was pared by 5 bases and J by 1 base, with 4 bases of the junction left unmatched. Germline assignment: CDR1 SGHNT and CDR2 YENEEA. The CDR3 covers 15 residues. The CDR3 nucleotides read TGTGCCAGCAGCCTGGACAGGAGGAACACCGGGGAGCTGTTTTTT. Protein product: CASSLDRRNTGELFF. The entire variable domain, with the rest obtained from reference TRBV11-3 and TRBJ2-2, is as follows: EAGVVQSPRYKIIEKKQPVAFWCNPISGHNTLYWYLQNLGQGPELLIRYENEEAVDDSQLPKDRFSAERLKGVDSTLKIQPAELGDSAVYLCASSLDRRNTGELFFGEGSRLTVL.

V usage is TRBV5-1 and J usage is TRBJ2-5, with 9 nucleotides matching TRBD2. The germline gives CDR1 SGHRS, CDR2 YFSETQ. The trim removed 0 bases at V and 5 bases at J, leaving 8 bases unmatched. This CDR3 is 16 amino acids long. CDR3 bases: TGCGCCAGCAGCTTGGCTTCCAGCGGGGGGAGGGAGACCCAGTACTTC. Amino acids: CASSLASSGGRETQYF.

The rearrangement joins TRBV15 to TRBJ2-5, with 7 positions matching TRBD1. CDR1 LNHNV and CDR2 YYDKDF come from the germline V gene (reference sequence). Trimming cost V 1 base and J 5 bases; bases outside gene matches: 7. The CDR3 totals 15 residues. The CDR3 region is CATSRAAQGLETQYF. Here the CDR3 DNA reads TGTGCCACCAGCAGAGCCGCACAGGGGTTGGAGACCCAGTACTTC.

J is TRBJ1-2 and V is TRBV6-5, with TRBD1 matching over 10 bases. Germline CDR1 MNHEY, CDR2 SVGAGI. V lost 6 bases to trimming and J lost 4 bases; unmatched junction nucleotides: 5. The CDR3 consists of 14 residues. CDR3 residues: CASRRQGARYGYTF. CDR3 DNA sequence: TGTGCCAGCAGGCGACAGGGGGCGCGCTATGGCTACACCTTC.

V gene TRBV3-1 (or the pseudogene TRBV3-2) combines with J gene TRBJ2-1; possibly TRBD2 for D (6 bases). Germline V gives CDR1 LGHDT, CDR2 YNNKEL (reference sequence). V gave up 4 bases and J gave up 6 bases, with 19 bases separating them. The CDR3 spans 16 residues. The CDR3: CASSPSRAGWGNEQFF. In DNA form, the CDR3 reads TGTGCCAGCAGCCCCTCGAGGGCGGGGTGGGGCAATGAGCAGTTCTTC.

The V gene is TRBV9, the J gene TRBJ2-7; TRBD2 aligns across 14 bases. Germline V gene data show CDR1 as SGDLS and CDR2 as YYNGEE. The CDR3 runs 16 residues. J gave up 0 bases and V 4 bases, and 3 bases lay outside the gene matches. The CDR3 sequence: CASSTGTSGGSYEQYF. Here the CDR3 DNA reads TGTGCCAGCAGCACCGGGACTAGCGGGGGCTCCTACGAGCAGTACTTC.